These T cell receptor beta chains were read from a single sample in a study of CD8+ T cells in alopecia areata. Only in-frame clones appear in the TCRdb table, and some are missing; sequencing was by immunoSEQ multiplex PCR. The sample includes a few hundred thousand clones, roughly two fifths of them seen just once. Here the sequenced sample was CD4+ T cells sorted from blood, taken at approximately week 34, from a patient treated with tofacitinib. The source is a human donor with alopecia areata. Each CDR3 is given with its conserved first and last residue. D genes are given only for firm matches. Not all rows give a size; the values are once, few, many and, for expanded clones, a class.

clone_size	d_call	v_call	cdr3_length	j_call	cdr3_aa	cdr3_nt
few	NA	TRBV5-1	13	TRBJ2-3	CASSSGRADTQYF	TGCGCCAGCAGCTCCGGACGGGCAGATACGCAGTATTTT
NA	NA	TRBV5-1	13	TRBJ2-2	CASRPGSSGELFF	TGCGCCAGCCGCCCCGGGAGTTCTGGGGAGCTGTTTTTT
few	NA	TRBV14	14	TRBJ1-2	CASSQKAGDYGYTF	TGTGCCAGCAGCCAAAAGGCGGGGGACTATGGCTACACCTTC
few	NA	TRBV15	16	TRBJ1-3	CATSRDRDLSGNTIYF	TGTGCCACCAGCAGAGATAGAGACCTCTCTGGAAACACCATATATTTT
few	TRBD2	TRBV7-9	13	TRBJ2-7	CASSPGREYEQYF	TGTGCCAGCAGCCCGGGGAGGGAGTACGAGCAGTACTTC
NA	NA	TRBV9	15	TRBJ2-6	CASSAAGAGANVLTF	TGTGCCAGCAGCGCCGCAGGGGCTGGGGCCAACGTCCTGACTTTC
NA	NA	TRBV11-2	15	TRBJ2-2	CASSFSQGYTGELFF	TGTGCCAGCAGCTTCAGTCAGGGGTACACCGGGGAGCTGTTTTTT
NA	NA	TRBV5-6	15	TRBJ1-5	CASSFQGTNNQPQHF	TGTGCCAGCAGCTTTCAGGGGACGAACAATCAGCCCCAGCATTTT
NA	NA	TRBV10-3	11	TRBJ2-7	CAIGERWEQYF	TGTGCCATCGGTGAACGCTGGGAGCAGTACTTC
NA	NA	TRBV5-6	18	TRBJ2-6	CASSLDRYRLSGANVLTF	TGTGCCAGCAGCTTGGACAGGTACCGACTCTCTGGGGCCAACGTCCTGACTTTC
NA	TRBD1	TRBV30	13	TRBJ2-1	CAGWQGARNEQFF	TGTGCCGGATGGCAGGGGGCGCGGAATGAGCAGTTCTTC
few	NA	TRBV29-1	12	TRBJ1-3	CSVHGSGNTIYF	TGCAGCGTACACGGCTCTGGAAACACCATATATTTT
NA	TRBD1	TRBV6-1	15	TRBJ1-1	CASSTHRGSNTEAFF	TGTGCCAGCAGCACCCACAGGGGCTCGAACACTGAAGCTTTCTTT
NA	NA	TRBV5-4	13	TRBJ1-1	CASSLAPNTEAFF	TGTGCCAGCAGCTTGGCTCCGAACACTGAAGCTTTCTTT
few	NA	TRBV2	14	TRBJ2-7	CASRRDGGSYEQYF	TGTGCCAGCCGGAGGGACGGCGGCTCCTACGAGCAGTACTTC
few	NA	TRBV4-2	16	TRBJ2-7	CASSQGVQAEKYEQYF	TGTGCCAGCAGCCAAGGCGTTCAAGCGGAGAAGTACGAGCAGTACTTC
NA	NA	TRBV28	15	TRBJ1-5	CASSLPGKGHQPQHF	TGTGCCAGCAGTTTACCAGGGAAAGGCCATCAGCCCCAGCATTTT
NA	TRBD1	TRBV6-6	12	TRBJ2-7	CASTGQAYEQYF	TGTGCCAGCACGGGACAGGCCTACGAGCAGTACTTC
NA	NA	TRBV11-2	10	TRBJ2-7	CASREYEQYF	TGTGCCAGCAGGGAATACGAGCAGTACTTC
NA	NA	TRBV6-5	15	TRBJ1-5	CASSTEGNGNQPQHF	TGTGCCAGCAGTACGGAGGGTAACGGCAATCAGCCCCAGCATTTT
NA	TRBD2	TRBV4-1	17	TRBJ2-1	CASSTSGTSGAYNEQFF	TGCGCCAGCAGCACCTCCGGGACTAGCGGTGCCTACAATGAGCAGTTCTTC
NA	NA	TRBV5-6	15	TRBJ1-1	CASSLGVAPNTEAFF	TGTGCCAGCAGCTTGGGGGTAGCCCCGAATACTGAAGCTTTCTTT
NA	NA	TRBV25-1	14	TRBJ2-7	CASSSQSFAAEQYF	TGTGCCAGCAGTTCCCAGTCTTTCGCCGCCGAGCAGTACTTC
few	NA	TRBV30	16	TRBJ2-4	CAWSYRGGKAKNIQYF	TGTGCCTGGAGCTACAGGGGGGGGAAGGCCAAAAACATTCAGTACTTC
NA	NA	TRBV15	16	TRBJ2-3	CATSRDAGASTDTQYF	TGTGCCACCAGCAGAGATGCAGGGGCCAGCACAGATACGCAGTATTTT
few	NA	TRBV11-2	14	TRBJ2-3	CASSPGRPTDTQYF	TGTGCCAGCAGCCCGGGACGACCCACAGATACGCAGTATTTT
NA	TRBD1	TRBV5-1	14	TRBJ2-1	CASSSGTGGNEQFF	TGCGCCAGCAGCTCCGGGACAGGGGGCAATGAGCAGTTCTTC
NA	TRBD2	TRBV5-1	16	TRBJ2-1	CASRRVIAGVFDEQFF	TGCGCCAGCAGACGAGTCATAGCGGGTGTTTTCGATGAGCAGTTCTTC
few	NA	TRBV5-1	12	TRBJ2-1	CASSSARFSTFF	TGCGCCAGCAGCTCGGCCCGGTTCAGTACGTTCTTC
NA	NA	TRBV2	11	TRBJ1-2	CASSEARGYTF	TGTGCCAGCAGTGAGGCCCGTGGCTACACCTTC
few	NA	TRBV29-1	11	TRBJ1-2	CSASVGYGYTF	TGCAGCGCCTCGGTCGGATATGGCTACACCTTC
NA	TRBD1	TRBV5-6	15	TRBJ1-2	CASSHDRTGGFGYTF	TGTGCCAGCAGCCACGACCGGACAGGGGGCTTTGGCTACACCTTC
NA	NA	TRBV5-1	12	TRBJ1-6	CASSLDNSPLHF	TGCGCCAGCAGTTTAGATAATTCACCCCTCCACTTT
few	TRBD1	TRBV18	14	TRBJ1-1	CASSPRTGGPEAFF	TGTGCCAGCTCCCCCCGGACAGGGGGCCCTGAAGCTTTCTTT
NA	TRBD1	TRBV5-1	14	TRBJ1-2	CASSSPGTDYGYTF	TGCGCCAGCAGCAGCCCCGGGACAGACTATGGCTACACCTTC